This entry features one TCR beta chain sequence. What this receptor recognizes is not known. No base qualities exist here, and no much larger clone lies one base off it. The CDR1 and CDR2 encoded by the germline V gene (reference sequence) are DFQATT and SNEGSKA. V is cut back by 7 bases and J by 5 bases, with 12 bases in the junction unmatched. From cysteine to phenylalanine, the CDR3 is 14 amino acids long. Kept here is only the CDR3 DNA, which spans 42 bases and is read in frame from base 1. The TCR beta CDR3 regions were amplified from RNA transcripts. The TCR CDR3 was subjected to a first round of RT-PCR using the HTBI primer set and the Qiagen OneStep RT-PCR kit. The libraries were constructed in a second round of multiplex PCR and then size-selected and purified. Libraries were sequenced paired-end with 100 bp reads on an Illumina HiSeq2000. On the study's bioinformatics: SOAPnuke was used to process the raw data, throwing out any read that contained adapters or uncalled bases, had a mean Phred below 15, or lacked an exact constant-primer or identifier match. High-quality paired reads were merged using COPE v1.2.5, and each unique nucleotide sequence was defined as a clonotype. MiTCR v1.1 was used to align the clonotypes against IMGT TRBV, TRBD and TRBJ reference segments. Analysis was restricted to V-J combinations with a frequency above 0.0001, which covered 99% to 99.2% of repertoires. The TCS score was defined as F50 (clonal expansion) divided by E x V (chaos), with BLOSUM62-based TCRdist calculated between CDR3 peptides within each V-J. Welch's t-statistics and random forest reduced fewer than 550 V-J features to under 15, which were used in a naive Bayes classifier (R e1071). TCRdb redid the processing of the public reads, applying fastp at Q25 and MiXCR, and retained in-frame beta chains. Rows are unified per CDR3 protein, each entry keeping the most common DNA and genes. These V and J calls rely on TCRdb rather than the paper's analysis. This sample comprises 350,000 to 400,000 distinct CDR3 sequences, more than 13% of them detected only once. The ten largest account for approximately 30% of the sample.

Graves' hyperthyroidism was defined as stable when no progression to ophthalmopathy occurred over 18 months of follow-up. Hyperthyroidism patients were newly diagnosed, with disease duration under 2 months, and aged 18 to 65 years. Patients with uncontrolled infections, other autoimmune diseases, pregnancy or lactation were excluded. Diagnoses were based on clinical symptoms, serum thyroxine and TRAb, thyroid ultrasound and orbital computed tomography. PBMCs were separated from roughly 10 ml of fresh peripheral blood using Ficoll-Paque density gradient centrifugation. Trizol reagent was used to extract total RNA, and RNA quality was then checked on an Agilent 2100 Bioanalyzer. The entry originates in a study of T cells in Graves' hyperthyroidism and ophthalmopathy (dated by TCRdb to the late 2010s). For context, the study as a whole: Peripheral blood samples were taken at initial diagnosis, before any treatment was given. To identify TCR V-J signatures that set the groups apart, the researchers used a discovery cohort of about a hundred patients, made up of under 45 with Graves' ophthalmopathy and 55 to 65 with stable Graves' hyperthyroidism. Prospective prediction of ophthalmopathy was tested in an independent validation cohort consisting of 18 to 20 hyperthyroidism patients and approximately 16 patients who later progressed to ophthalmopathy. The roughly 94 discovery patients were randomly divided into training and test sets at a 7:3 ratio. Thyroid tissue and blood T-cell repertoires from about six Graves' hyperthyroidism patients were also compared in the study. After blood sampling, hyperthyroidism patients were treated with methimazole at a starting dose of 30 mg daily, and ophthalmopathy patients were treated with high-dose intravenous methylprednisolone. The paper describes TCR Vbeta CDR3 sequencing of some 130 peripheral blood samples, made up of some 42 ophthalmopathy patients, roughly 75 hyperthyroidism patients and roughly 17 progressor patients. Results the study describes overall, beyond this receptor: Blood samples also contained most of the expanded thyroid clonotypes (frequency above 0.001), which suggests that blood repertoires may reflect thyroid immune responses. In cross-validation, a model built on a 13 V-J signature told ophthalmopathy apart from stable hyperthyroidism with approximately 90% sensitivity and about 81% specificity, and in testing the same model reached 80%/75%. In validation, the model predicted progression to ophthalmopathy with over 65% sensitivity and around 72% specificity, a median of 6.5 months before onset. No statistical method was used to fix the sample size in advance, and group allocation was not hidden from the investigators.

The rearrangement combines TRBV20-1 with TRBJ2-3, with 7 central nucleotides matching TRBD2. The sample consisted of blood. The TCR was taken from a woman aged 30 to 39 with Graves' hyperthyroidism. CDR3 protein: CSGGGGPILDTQYF. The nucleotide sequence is TGCAGTGGTGGGGGAGGGCCGATATTAGATACGCAGTATTTT.